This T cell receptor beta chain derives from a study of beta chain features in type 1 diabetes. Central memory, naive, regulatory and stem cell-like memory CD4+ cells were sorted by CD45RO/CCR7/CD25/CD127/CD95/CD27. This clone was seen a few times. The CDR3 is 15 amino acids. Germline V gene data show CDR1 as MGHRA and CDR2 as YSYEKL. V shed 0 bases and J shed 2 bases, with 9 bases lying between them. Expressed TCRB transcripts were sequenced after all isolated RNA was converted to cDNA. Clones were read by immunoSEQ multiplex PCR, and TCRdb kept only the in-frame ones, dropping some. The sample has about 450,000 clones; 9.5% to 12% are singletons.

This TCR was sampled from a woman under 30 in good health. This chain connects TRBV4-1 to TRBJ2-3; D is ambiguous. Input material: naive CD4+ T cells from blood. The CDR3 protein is CASSQENRITDTQYF. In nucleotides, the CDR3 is TGCGCCAGCAGCCAAGAGAACAGAATCACAGATACGCAGTATTTT.